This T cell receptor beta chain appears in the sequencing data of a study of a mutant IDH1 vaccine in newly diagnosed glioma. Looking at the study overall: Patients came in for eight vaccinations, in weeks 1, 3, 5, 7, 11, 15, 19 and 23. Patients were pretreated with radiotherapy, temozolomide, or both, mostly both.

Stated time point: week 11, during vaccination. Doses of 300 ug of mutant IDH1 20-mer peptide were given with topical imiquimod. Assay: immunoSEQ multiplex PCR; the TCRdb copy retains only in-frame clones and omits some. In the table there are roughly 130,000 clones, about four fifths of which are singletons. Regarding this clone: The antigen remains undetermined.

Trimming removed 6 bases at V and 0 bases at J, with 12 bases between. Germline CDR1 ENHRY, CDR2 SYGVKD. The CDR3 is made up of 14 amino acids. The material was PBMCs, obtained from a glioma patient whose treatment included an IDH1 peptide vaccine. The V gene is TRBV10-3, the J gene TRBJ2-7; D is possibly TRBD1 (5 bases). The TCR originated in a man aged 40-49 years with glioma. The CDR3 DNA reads TGTGCCATCAGCTTGACAGAAAGCTCCTACGAGCAGTACTTC. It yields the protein CAISLTESSYEQYF.